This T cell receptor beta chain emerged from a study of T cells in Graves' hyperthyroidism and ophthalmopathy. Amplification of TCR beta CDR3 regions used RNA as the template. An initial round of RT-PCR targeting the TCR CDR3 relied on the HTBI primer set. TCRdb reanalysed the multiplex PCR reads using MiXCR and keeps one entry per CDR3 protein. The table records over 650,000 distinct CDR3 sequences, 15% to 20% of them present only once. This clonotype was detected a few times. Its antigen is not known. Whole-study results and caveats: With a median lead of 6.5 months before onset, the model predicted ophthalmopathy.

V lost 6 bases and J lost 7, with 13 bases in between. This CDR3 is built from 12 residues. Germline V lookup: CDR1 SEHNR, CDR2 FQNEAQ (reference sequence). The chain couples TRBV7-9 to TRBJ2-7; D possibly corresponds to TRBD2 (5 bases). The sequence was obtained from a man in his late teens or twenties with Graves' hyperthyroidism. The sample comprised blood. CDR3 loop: CASRPLTGEQYF. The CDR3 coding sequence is TGTGCCAGCAGACCCCTTACGGGGGAGCAGTACTTC.